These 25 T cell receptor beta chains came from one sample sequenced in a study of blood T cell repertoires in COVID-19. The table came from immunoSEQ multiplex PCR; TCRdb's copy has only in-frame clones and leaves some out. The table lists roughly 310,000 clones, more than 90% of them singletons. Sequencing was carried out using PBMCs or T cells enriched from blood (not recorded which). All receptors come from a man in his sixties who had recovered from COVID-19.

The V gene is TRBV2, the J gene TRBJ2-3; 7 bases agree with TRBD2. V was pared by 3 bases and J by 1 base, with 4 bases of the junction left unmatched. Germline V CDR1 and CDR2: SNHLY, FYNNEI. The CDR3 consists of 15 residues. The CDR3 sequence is CASSDSGGGTDTQYF. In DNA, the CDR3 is TGTGCCAGCAGTGATTCGGGGGGAGGCACAGATACGCAGTATTTT.

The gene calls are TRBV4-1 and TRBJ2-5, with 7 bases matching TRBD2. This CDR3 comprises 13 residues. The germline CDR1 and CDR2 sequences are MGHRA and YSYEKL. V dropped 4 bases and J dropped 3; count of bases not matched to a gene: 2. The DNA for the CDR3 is TGCGCCAGCAGCCTTCTAGCGGAAGAGACCCAGTACTTC. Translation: CASSLLAEETQYF.

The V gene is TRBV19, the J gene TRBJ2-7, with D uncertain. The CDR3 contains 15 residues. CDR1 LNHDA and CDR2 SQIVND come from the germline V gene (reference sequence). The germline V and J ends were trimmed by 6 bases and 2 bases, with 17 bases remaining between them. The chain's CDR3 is CASSDDGLPPYEQYF. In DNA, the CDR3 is TGTGCCAGTAGCGACGACGGGTTACCTCCCTACGAGCAGTACTTC.

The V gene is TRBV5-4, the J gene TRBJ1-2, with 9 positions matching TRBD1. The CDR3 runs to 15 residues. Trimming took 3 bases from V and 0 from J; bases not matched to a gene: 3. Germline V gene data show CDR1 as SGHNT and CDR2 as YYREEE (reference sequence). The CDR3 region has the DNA TGTGCCAGCAGCTCTGACAGGGGGGCTAACTATGGCTACACCTTC. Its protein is CASSSDRGANYGYTF.

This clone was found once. The CDR3 bases are TGCGCCAGCAGCGGGACAACTGGGGCCAACGTCCTGACTTTC. This sequence encodes CASSGTTGANVLTF. This chain connects TRBV5-1 to TRBJ2-6; D might be TRBD1 (6 bases). There are 14 residues in the CDR3. V dropped 4 bases and J dropped 2 bases, with 7 bases sitting between them. Germline V gene sequence: CDR1 SGHRS, CDR2 YFSETQ.

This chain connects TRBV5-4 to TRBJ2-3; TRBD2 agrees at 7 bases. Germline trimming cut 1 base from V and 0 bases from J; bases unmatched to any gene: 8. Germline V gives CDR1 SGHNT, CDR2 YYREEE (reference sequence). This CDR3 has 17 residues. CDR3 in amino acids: CASSLKLSGASTDTQYF. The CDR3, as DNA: TGTGCCAGCAGCTTGAAGTTAAGCGGGGCAAGCACAGATACGCAGTATTTT.

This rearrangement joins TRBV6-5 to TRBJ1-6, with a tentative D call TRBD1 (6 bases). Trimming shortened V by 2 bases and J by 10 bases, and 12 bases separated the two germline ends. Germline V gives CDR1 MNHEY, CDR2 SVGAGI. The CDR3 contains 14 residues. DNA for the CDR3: TGTGCCAGCAGTTACGGCCCAAGGGGGTCACCCCTCCACTTT. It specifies CASSYGPRGSPLHF.

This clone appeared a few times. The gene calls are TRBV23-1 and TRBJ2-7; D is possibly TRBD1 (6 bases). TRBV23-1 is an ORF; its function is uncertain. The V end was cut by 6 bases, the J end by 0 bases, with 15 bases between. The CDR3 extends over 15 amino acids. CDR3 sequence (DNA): TGCGCCAGCAGCCGCCACAGGGTCCACTCCTACGAGCAGTACTTC. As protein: CASSRHRVHSYEQYF.

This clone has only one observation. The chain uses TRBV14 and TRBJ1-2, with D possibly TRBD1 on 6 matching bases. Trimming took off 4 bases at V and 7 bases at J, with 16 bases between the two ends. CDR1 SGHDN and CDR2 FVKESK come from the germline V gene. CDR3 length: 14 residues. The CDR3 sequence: CASSRLPTGIGYTF. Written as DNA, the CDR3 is TGTGCCAGCAGCCGACTTCCTACAGGGATTGGCTACACCTTC.

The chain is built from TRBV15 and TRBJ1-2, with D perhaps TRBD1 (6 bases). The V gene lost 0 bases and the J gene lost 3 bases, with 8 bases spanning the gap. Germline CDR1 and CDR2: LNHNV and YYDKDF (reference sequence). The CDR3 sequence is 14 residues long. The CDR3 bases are TGTGCCACCAGCAGAGACCGACAGGACTATGGCTACACCTTC. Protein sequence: CATSRDRQDYGYTF.

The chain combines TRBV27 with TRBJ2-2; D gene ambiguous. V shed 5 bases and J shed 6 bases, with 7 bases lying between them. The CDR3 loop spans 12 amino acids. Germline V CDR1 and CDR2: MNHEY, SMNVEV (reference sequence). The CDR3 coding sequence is TGTGCCAGCAGTGTAGCTCCCGGGGAGCTGTTTTTT. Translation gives CASSVAPGELFF.

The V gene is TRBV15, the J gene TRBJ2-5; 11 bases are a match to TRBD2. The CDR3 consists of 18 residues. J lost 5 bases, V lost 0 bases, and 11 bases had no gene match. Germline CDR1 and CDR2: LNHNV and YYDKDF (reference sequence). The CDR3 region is CATSRDGLAGGPWETQYF. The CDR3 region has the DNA TGTGCCACCAGCAGAGATGGGTTAGCGGGGGGGCCTTGGGAGACCCAGTACTTC. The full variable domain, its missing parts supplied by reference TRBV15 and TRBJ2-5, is DAMVIQNPRYQVTQFGKPVTLSCSQTLNHNVMYWYQQKSSQAPKLLFHYYDKDFNNEADTPDNFQSRRPNTSFCFLDIRSPGLGDTAMYLCATSRDGLAGGPWETQYFGPGTRLLVL.

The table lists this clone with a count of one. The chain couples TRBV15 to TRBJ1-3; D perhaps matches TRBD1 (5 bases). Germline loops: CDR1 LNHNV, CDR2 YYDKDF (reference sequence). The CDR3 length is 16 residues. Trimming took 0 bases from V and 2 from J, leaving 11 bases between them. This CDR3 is CATSRDHVTAGNTIYF. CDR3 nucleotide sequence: TGTGCCACCAGCAGAGATCATGTGACAGCTGGAAACACCATATATTTT. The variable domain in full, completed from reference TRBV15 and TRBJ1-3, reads DAMVIQNPRYQVTQFGKPVTLSCSQTLNHNVMYWYQQKSSQAPKLLFHYYDKDFNNEADTPDNFQSRRPNTSFCFLDIRSPGLGDTAMYLCATSRDHVTAGNTIYFGEGSWLTVV.

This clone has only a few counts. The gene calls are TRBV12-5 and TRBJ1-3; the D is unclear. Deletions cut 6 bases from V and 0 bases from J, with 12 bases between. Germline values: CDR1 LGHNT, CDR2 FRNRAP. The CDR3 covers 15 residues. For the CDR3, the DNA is TGTGCTAGTGGGATGGACTGGACCTCTGGAAACACCATATATTTT. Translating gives CASGMDWTSGNTIYF.

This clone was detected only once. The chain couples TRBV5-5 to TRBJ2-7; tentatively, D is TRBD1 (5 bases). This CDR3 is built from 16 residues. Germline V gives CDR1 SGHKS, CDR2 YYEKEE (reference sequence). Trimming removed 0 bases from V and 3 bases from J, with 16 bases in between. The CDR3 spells CASSLASAGQLYEQYF. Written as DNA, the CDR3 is TGTGCCAGCAGCTTGGCCTCGGCAGGGCAACTCTACGAGCAGTACTTC.

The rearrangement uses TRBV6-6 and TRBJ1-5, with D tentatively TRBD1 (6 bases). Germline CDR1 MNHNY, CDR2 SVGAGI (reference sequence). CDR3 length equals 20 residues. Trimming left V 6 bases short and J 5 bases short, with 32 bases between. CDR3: CASSPTPPPQQDRPYQPQHF. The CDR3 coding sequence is TGTGCCAGCAGCCCGACACCCCCTCCTCAACAGGACAGACCGTATCAGCCCCAGCATTTT.

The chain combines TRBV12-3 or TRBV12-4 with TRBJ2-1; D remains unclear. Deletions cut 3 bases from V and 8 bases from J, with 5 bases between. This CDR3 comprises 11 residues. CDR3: CASSFSDEQFF. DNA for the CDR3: TGTGCCAGCAGTTTTTCCGATGAGCAGTTCTTC.

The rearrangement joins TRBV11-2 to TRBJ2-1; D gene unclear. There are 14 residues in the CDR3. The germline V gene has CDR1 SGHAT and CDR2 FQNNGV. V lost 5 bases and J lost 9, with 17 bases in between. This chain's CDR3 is CASSTGMSGSEQFF. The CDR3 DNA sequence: TGTGCCAGCAGCACGGGTATGTCGGGTAGTGAGCAGTTCTTC.

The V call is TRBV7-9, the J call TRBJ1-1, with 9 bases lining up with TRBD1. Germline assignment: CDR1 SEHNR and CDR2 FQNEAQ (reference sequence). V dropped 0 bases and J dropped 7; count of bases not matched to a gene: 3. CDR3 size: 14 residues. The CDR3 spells CASSLATGGLEAFF. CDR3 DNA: TGTGCCAGCAGCTTAGCGACAGGGGGGCTTGAAGCTTTCTTT.

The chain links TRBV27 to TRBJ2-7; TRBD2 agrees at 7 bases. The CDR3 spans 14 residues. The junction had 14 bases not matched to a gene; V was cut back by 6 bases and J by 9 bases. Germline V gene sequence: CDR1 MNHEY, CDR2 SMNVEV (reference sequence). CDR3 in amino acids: CASSYLLGGVPQYF. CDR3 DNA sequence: TGTGCCAGCAGCTATCTCTTGGGAGGGGTCCCGCAGTACTTC.

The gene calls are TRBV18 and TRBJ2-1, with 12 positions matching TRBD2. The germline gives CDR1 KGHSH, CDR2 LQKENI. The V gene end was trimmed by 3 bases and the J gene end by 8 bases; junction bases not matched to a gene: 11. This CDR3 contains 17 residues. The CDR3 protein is CASSPRLAGGPVDEQFF. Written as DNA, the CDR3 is TGTGCCAGCTCACCTCGGCTAGCGGGAGGGCCGGTCGATGAGCAGTTCTTC.

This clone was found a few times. CDR3 in DNA: TGTGCCAGCAGTTTAGGCCAATACAATGAGCAGTTCTTC. It encodes CASSLGQYNEQFF. The chain couples TRBV27 to TRBJ2-1; D uncertain. The V gene lost 2 bases and the J gene lost 4 bases, with 6 bases spanning the gap. Germline-derived CDR1 and CDR2 are MNHEY and SMNVEV (reference sequence). The CDR3 length is 13 residues.

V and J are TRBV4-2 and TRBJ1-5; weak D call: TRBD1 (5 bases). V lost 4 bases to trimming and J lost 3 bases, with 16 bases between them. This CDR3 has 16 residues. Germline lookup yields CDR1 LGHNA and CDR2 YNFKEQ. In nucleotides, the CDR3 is TGTGCCAGCAGCCCATTACCTGGGGCGGTCAATCAGCCCCAGCATTTT. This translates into CASSPLPGAVNQPQHF.

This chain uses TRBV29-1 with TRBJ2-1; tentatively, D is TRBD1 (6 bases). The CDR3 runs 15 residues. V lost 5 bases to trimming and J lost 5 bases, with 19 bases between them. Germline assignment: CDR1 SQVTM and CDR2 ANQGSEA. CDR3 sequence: CSVQNSGDLNNEQFF. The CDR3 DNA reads TGCAGCGTTCAGAACTCAGGGGATCTCAACAATGAGCAGTTCTTC.

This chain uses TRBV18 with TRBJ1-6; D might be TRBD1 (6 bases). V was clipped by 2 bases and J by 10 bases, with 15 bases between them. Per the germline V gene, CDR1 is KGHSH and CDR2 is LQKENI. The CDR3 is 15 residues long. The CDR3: CASSPLQGSESPLHF. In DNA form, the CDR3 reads TGTGCCAGCTCACCATTACAGGGCTCGGAGTCACCCCTCCACTTT.